The 8 T cell receptor beta chains listed next were all sequenced from one sample in a study of T and B cells in COVID-19 patients. Each TRB amplification used roughly 220-550 ng of genomic DNA from blood. BIOMED2 TRB-A/B primer pools were used in multiplex TRB PCR. MiXCR was run by TCRdb on the multiplex PCR reads, yielding one entry per CDR3 protein. The data contain hundreds of distinct CDR3 sequences, about a fifth of them seen just once; the ten biggest clones take up approximately 35%. Material for sequencing was blood. Receptor source: a human donor with active COVID-19.

The chain uses TRBV28 and TRBJ2-5; TRBD2 matches at 11 bases. Per germline, CDR1 MDHEN and CDR2 SYDVKM. Trimming took 0 bases from V and 0 from J; bases not matched to a gene: 0. The CDR3 is 16 residues long. This chain's CDR3 is CASSLWTSGDQETQYF. CDR3 nucleotide sequence: TGTGCCAGCAGTTTATGGACTAGCGGGGACCAAGAGACCCAGTACTTC.

Sample share makes this clonotype large. This chain joins TRBV27 and TRBJ1-4; tentatively, D is TRBD1 (6 bases). The CDR3 extends over 13 amino acids. Germline V gene lookup returns CDR1 MNHEY and CDR2 SMNVEV (reference sequence). V was pared by 5 bases and J by 4 bases, with 8 bases between. The chain's CDR3 is CASSADSNEKLFF. CDR3 DNA sequence: TGTGCCAGCAGTGCGGACAGTAATGAAAAACTGTTTTTT. Full variable domain (missing parts from reference TRBV27 and TRBJ1-4): EAQVTQNPRYLITVTGKKLTVTCSQNMNHEYMSWYRQDPGLGLRQIYYSMNVEVTDKGDVPEGYKVSRKEKRNFPLILESPSPNQTSLYFCASSADSNEKLFFGSGTQLSVL.

This clonotype rates as large. This chain joins TRBV13 and TRBJ2-7; D may be TRBD2 (5 bases). Germline loops: CDR1 PRHDT, CDR2 FYEKMQ (reference sequence). The CDR3 loop spans 13 amino acids. Trimming took off 7 bases at V and 5 bases at J, with 15 bases between the two ends. CDR3 in amino acids: CASTSGRMNEQYF. CDR3 bases: TGTGCCAGCACCAGCGGCCGTATGAACGAGCAGTACTTC.

The chain couples TRBV19 to TRBJ2-3, with D tentatively TRBD1 (6 bases). The CDR3 runs to 14 residues. V lost 4 bases and J lost 0, with 8 bases in between. Germline-derived CDR1 and CDR2 are LNHDA and SQIVND (reference sequence). CDR3 amino acids: CASSTDSSTDTQYF. The DNA of the CDR3 is TGTGCCAGTAGTACGGACAGTAGCACAGATACGCAGTATTTT.

This clonotype turned up a few times. J is TRBJ1-1 and V is TRBV5-5, with D perhaps matching TRBD1 (6 bases). V was trimmed by 4 bases and J by 0 bases, leaving 13 bases between them. This CDR3 is built from 15 residues. Germline V gives CDR1 SGHKS, CDR2 YYEKEE (reference sequence). The CDR3 DNA is TGTGCCAGCAGCCGTAGACAGGCGATGAACACTGAAGCTTTCTTT. Its translation is CASSRRQAMNTEAFF.

This clonotype counts as medium-sized. This chain links TRBV7-9 with TRBJ2-7; TRBD2 matches 12 bases. CDR3 length: 17 amino acids. CDR1 and CDR2 (germline): SEHNR, FQNEAQ (reference sequence). Losses at the gene ends were 4 bases for V and 0 bases for J; bases not matched to a gene: 7. Here the CDR3 reads CASSSGGLAGSSYEQYF. The CDR3 nucleotides are TGTGCCAGCAGCTCCGGAGGACTAGCGGGGAGCTCCTACGAGCAGTACTTC. The full variable domain, completed using reference TRBV7-9 and TRBJ2-7, is DTGVSQNPRHKITKRGQNVTFRCDPISEHNRLYWYRQTLGQGPEFLTYFQNEAQLEKSRLLSDRFSAERPKGSFSTLEIQRTEQGDSAMYLCASSSGGLAGSSYEQYFGPGTRLTVT.

This rearrangement joins TRBV5-6 to TRBJ2-7; 13 positions agree with TRBD2. The J segment lost 4 bases and the V segment lost 4 bases, leaving 5 bases of the junction unmatched. The germline V gene encodes CDR1 SGHDT and CDR2 YYEEEE. The CDR3 covers 15 residues. In nucleotides, the CDR3 is TGTGCCAGCAGCCCCGGACTAGCGGGGGAGTACGAGCAGTACTTC. Amino acid sequence: CASSPGLAGEYEQYF.

This chain uses TRBV4-3 with TRBJ1-2; D is perhaps TRBD1 (6 bases). This CDR3 region has 15 residues. Germline V gene lookup returns CDR1 LGHNA and CDR2 YSLEER. V dropped 0 bases and J dropped 4 bases, with 12 bases sitting between them. CDR3 sequence reads: CASSQEGQGTYGYTF. The CDR3 DNA sequence: TGCGCCAGCAGCCAAGAGGGGCAGGGGACCTATGGCTACACCTTC.